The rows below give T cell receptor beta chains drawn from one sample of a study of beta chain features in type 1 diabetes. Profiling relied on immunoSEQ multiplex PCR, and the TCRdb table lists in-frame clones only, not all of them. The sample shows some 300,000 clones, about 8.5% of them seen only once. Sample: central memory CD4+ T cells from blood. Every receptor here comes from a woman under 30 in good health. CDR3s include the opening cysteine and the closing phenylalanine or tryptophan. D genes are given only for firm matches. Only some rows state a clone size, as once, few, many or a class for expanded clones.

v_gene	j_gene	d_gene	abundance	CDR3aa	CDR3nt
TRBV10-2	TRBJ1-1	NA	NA	CASRVSNTEAFF	TGCGCCAGCAGGGTCTCTAACACTGAAGCTTTCTTT
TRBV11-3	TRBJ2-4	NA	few	CASSLRGREENIQYF	TGTGCCAGCAGCTTAAGGGGCAGGGAAGAGAACATTCAGTACTTC
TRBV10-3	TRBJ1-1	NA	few	CAIRDQRTVNTEAFF	TGTGCCATCAGAGACCAGCGGACAGTGAACACTGAAGCTTTCTTT
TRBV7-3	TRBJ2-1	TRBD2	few	CASSHRGGANEQFF	TGTGCCAGCAGCCACCGGGGGGGCGCGAATGAGCAGTTCTTC
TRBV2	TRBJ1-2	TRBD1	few	CATYRGQEGYTF	TGTGCCACTTACAGGGGGCAGGAGGGCTACACCTTC
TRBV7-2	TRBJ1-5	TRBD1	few	CASRFGGQGSQPQHF	TGTGCCAGCCGGTTCGGGGGACAGGGGAGTCAGCCCCAGCATTTT
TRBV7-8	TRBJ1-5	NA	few	CASSGLELNSNQPQHF	TGTGCCAGCAGCGGTCTGGAACTAAATAGCAATCAGCCCCAGCATTTT
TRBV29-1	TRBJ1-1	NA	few	CSVERRVNTEAFF	TGCAGCGTTGAGCGTCGTGTGAACACTGAAGCTTTCTTT
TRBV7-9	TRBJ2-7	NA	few	CASSLGSGSSYEQYF	TGTGCCAGCAGCTTAGGATCAGGCAGCTCCTACGAGCAGTACTTC
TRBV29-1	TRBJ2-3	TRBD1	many	CSVATGGRGDTQYF	TGCAGCGTGGCTACAGGGGGCCGTGGAGATACGCAGTATTTT
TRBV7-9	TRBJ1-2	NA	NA	CASSPAATYGYTF	TGTGCCAGCAGCCCCGCCGCGACCTATGGCTACACCTTC
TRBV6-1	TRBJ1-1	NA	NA	CASREVMNTEAFF	TGTGCCAGCCGAGAGGTAATGAACACTGAAGCTTTCTTT
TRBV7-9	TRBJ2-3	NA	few	CASSLEADTQYF	TGTGCCAGCAGCTTAGAAGCAGATACGCAGTATTTT
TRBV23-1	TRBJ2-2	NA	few	CASSQWRDDTGELFF	TGCGCCAGCAGTCAATGGCGGGACGACACCGGGGAGCTGTTTTTT
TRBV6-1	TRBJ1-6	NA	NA	CASSVPAGEVSPLHF	TGTGCCAGCAGTGTCCCTGCAGGGGAAGTTTCACCCCTCCACTTT
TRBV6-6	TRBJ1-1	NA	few	CASSYSTEAFF	TGTGCCAGCAGTTACTCCACTGAAGCTTTCTTT
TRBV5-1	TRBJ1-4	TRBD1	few	CASSGQGDFDEKLFF	TGCGCCAGCAGCGGACAGGGGGATTTCGATGAAAAACTGTTTTTT
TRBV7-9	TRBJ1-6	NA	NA	CASSPYGGLDSPLHF	TGTGCCAGCAGCCCCTACGGGGGGCTGGATTCACCCCTCCACTTT
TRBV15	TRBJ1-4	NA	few	CATSRVAGTSNEKLFF	TGTGCCACCAGCAGAGTAGCCGGGACGAGCAATGAAAAACTGTTTTTT
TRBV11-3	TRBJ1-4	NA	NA	CASSLYGSSNEKLFF	TGTGCCAGCAGCTTATACGGGAGCTCTAATGAAAAACTGTTTTTT
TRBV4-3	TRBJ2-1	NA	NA	CASSRGGSANEQFF	TGCGCCAGCAGCCGGGGTGGGTCCGCCAATGAGCAGTTCTTC
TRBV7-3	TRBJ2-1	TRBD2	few	CASSARTSGGNEQFF	TGTGCCAGCAGCGCACGGACTAGCGGGGGAAATGAGCAGTTCTTC
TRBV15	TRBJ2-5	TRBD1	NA	CATSRWPGQGKETQYF	TGTGCCACCAGCAGATGGCCGGGACAGGGGAAAGAGACCCAGTACTTC
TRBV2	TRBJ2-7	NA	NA	CASSYRDPEQYF	TGTGCCAGCAGTTACCGGGACCCTGAGCAGTACTTC
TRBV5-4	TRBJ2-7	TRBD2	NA	CASSQGLAGEQYF	TGTGCCAGCAGCCAAGGACTAGCTGGGGAGCAGTACTTC
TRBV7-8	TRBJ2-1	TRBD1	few	CASSLAGSGTADNEQFF	TGTGCCAGCAGCTTAGCCGGGTCCGGGACAGCAGACAATGAGCAGTTCTTC
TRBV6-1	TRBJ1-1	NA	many	CASPGQNTEAFF	TGTGCGAGCCCCGGCCAGAACACTGAAGCTTTCTTT
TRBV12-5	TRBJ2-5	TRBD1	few	CASGLTGEETQYF	TGTGCTAGTGGGCTAACAGGGGAAGAGACCCAGTACTTC
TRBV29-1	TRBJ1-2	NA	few	CSAWGRDYGYTF	TGCAGCGCTTGGGGACGAGACTATGGCTACACCTTC
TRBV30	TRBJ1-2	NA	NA	CAWSGGNYGYTF	TGTGCCTGGAGTGGAGGGAACTATGGCTACACCTTC
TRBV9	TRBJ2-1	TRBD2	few	CASSPRGSGSIGGSYNEQFF	TGTGCCAGCAGCCCCCGGGGTAGCGGGAGCATAGGCGGGTCCTACAATGAGCAGTTCTTC
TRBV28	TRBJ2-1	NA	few	CASSSSNEQFF	TGTGCCAGCAGTTCTTCCAATGAGCAGTTCTTC
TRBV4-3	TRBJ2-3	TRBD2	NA	CASSQEGLPNTDTQYF	TGCGCCAGCAGCCAAGAGGGACTACCGAACACAGATACGCAGTATTTT
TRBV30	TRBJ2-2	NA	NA	CAWSRGPSGTGELFF	TGTGCCTGGAGCCGTGGGCCAAGCGGTACCGGGGAGCTGTTTTTT
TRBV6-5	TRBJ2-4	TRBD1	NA	CASSSTTGRKNIQYF	TGTGCCAGCAGTTCCACGACAGGGAGAAAAAACATTCAGTACTTC
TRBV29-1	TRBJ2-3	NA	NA	CSASNTDTQYF	TGCAGCGCCTCGAACACAGATACGCAGTATTTT
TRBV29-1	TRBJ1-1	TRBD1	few	CSPRTGKKRNTEAFF	TGCAGCCCTAGGACAGGGAAGAAGAGGAACACTGAAGCTTTCTTT
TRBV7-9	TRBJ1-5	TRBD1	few	CASSLGTGSRNQPQHF	TGTGCCAGCAGCTTAGGGACAGGGTCGCGAAATCAGCCCCAGCATTTT
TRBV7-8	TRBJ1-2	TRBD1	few	CASSLVGQGYYGYTF	TGTGCCAGCAGCTTAGTGGGACAGGGGTACTATGGCTACACCTTC
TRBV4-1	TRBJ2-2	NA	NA	CASSQLPPTGGANTGELFF	TGCGCCAGCAGCCAACTCCCGCCGACCGGGGGAGCGAACACCGGGGAGCTGTTTTTT
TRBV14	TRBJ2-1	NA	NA	CASSQLASGSSYNEQFF	TGTGCCAGCAGCCAACTAGCAAGCGGAAGTTCCTACAATGAGCAGTTCTTC
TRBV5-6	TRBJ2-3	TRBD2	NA	CASSLAGVASTDTQYF	TGTGCCAGCAGCTTAGCGGGAGTCGCTAGCACAGATACGCAGTATTTT
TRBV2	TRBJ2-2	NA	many	CASSSPGELFF	TGTGCCAGCTCGTCTCCCGGGGAGCTGTTTTTT
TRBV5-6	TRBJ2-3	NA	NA	CASSPWYSDTQYF	TGTGCCAGCAGCCCTTGGTATTCAGATACGCAGTATTTT
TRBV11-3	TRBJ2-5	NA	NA	CASRGQGETQYF	TGTGCCAGCAGGGGACAAGGGGAGACCCAGTACTTC
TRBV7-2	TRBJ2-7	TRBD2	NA	CASSPDASGRAYEQYF	TGTGCCAGCAGCCCCGATGCAAGCGGGAGGGCCTACGAGCAGTACTTC
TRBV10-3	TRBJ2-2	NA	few	CAISPSSGVGGETGELFF	TGTGCCATCAGCCCTTCCTCAGGGGTCGGGGGAGAGACCGGGGAGCTGTTTTTT
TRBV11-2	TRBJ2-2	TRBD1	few	CASSHGQGFSTGELFF	TGTGCCAGCAGCCACGGACAGGGCTTTAGCACCGGGGAGCTGTTTTTT